A selection of T cell receptor beta chains follows, all from one sample in a study of siplizumab effects on memory and regulatory T cells. The method was immunoSEQ multiplex PCR; TCRdb's version includes in-frame clones alone and lacks a portion of them. Among fewer than 65,000 clones listed, over 85% were seen once. What was sequenced was CD8+ T cells sorted from blood. These receptor sequences come from a human donor in good health. The CDR3 runs from the conserved cysteine through the conserved F or W. Each record gives: CDR3 protein, CDR3 DNA, D gene, J gene, V gene, clone size. The D gene is left open where the match is weak. Rows may omit the clone size; those that give it use once, few, many or a size class.

CDR3: CAWMAPYEQYF
DNA: TGTGCCTGGATGGCCCCCTACGAGCAGTACTTC
D: .
J: TRBJ2-7
V: TRBV30
size: .

CDR3: CASSLSLSISGNTIYF
DNA: TGTGCCAGCAGCTTATCTCTCTCCATCTCTGGAAACACCATATATTTT
D: .
J: TRBJ1-3
V: TRBV7-6
size: .

CDR3: CASGLVLTGDFTGELFF
DNA: TGTGCTAGTGGTTTGGTCCTGACAGGGGACTTCACCGGGGAGCTGTTTTTT
D: TRBD1
J: TRBJ2-2
V: TRBV12-5
size: .

CDR3: CASRQGFYEKLFF
DNA: TGTGCCAGCAGACAGGGGTTTTATGAAAAACTGTTTTTT
D: TRBD1
J: TRBJ1-4
V: TRBV28
size: .

CDR3: CASSPTPGAGNTIYF
DNA: TGTGCCAGCAGTCCCACCCCCGGGGCTGGAAACACCATATATTTT
D: .
J: TRBJ1-3
V: TRBV28
size: .

CDR3: CASSPERTEAFF
DNA: TGTGCCAGCAGCCCCGAGCGCACTGAAGCTTTCTTT
D: .
J: TRBJ1-1
V: TRBV7-9
size: .

CDR3: CASSAFDSNQPQHF
DNA: TGTGCCAGCAGCGCCTTCGACAGCAATCAGCCCCAGCATTTT
D: .
J: TRBJ1-5
V: TRBV7-9
size: .

CDR3: CASSKREKYNEQFF
DNA: TGTGCCAGCAGTAAGCGGGAGAAATACAATGAGCAGTTCTTC
D: TRBD2
J: TRBJ2-1
V: TRBV28
size: .

CDR3: CASSPGLAGGLIETQYF
DNA: TGCGCCAGCAGCCCAGGTCTAGCGGGAGGGCTAATTGAGACCCAGTACTTC
D: TRBD2
J: TRBJ2-5
V: TRBV10-2
size: .

CDR3: CASSLYLQETQYF
DNA: TGTGCCAGCAGTTTATACCTACAAGAGACCCAGTACTTC
D: .
J: TRBJ2-5
V: TRBV28
size: .

CDR3: CASSLAFGRGEETQYF
DNA: TGCGCCAGCAGCTTGGCCTTCGGGAGGGGGGAAGAGACCCAGTACTTC
D: TRBD2
J: TRBJ2-5
V: TRBV5-1
size: .

CDR3: CASRTTSGFAYEQYF
DNA: TGCGCCAGCCGAACGACTAGCGGGTTCGCCTACGAGCAGTACTTC
D: TRBD2
J: TRBJ2-7
V: TRBV5-1
size: .

CDR3: CASSPDPAPYEQYF
DNA: TGCGCCAGCAGCCCGGACCCAGCACCCTACGAGCAGTACTTC
D: .
J: TRBJ2-7
V: TRBV4-1
size: .

CDR3: CASTSMNTEAFF
DNA: TGTGCCAGCACGAGCATGAACACTGAAGCTTTCTTT
D: .
J: TRBJ1-1
V: TRBV2
size: few

CDR3: CARSGGGRREGYTF
DNA: TGTGCCAGGAGCGGGGGAGGACGTCGCGAGGGCTACACCTTC
D: .
J: TRBJ1-2
V: TRBV7-7
size: .

CDR3: CASSLWGPGETQYF
DNA: TGTGCCAGCAGTTTGTGGGGGCCGGGGGAGACCCAGTACTTC
D: .
J: TRBJ2-5
V: TRBV28
size: .